Below, one T cell receptor beta chain is given with its context. Extraction of RNA preceded its reverse transcription into cDNA, which served as the sequencing template. The repertoire was sequenced with immunoSEQ multiplex PCR; TCRdb's copy has only in-frame clones and lacks some. In the table there are under 250,000 clones, around 62% of which are singletons. Per germline, CDR1 SEHNR and CDR2 FQNEAQ (reference sequence). V was pared by 4 bases and J by 2 bases, with 6 bases between. The CDR3 runs to 12 residues. This sample was included in a study of CD8+ T cells in alopecia areata. This clonotype was sampled from a human donor with alopecia areata. The gene calls are TRBV7-9 and TRBJ2-7; tentatively, D is TRBD1 (5 bases). Sample: CD4+ T cells sorted from blood, taken at week 0. CDR3 sequence reads: CASSSGTYEQYF. The CDR3 bases are TGTGCCAGCAGCTCAGGGACCTACGAGCAGTACTTC.